The T cell receptor (beta chain) described here comes from a study of OX40 agonist ivuxolimab in advanced cancers. Study-wide background: Partial responses were observed in three patients, of whom one had hepatocellular carcinoma and two had cutaneous melanoma. Overall study findings and caveats: Some patients who did not respond also had low normalized T-cell clonal expansion.

The data were produced by immunoSEQ multiplex PCR, yet TCRdb's version contains in-frame clones alone and is incomplete. Among around 76,000 clones listed, approximately 85% were seen once. Trimming took 3 bases from V and 4 from J; bases not matched to a gene: 9. This CDR3 has 16 amino acids. Germline V CDR1 and CDR2: SGHTA, FQGNSA. A remark on this clone: The antigen remains undetermined.

Systemic immunosuppression or a history of autoimmune disease excluded patients. The clonotype was recovered from an adult with an advanced solid tumor such as melanoma, head and neck, liver or kidney cancer. The sample consisted of CD4+ or CD8+ T cells sorted from blood, taken in a trial of the OX40 agonist ivuxolimab. The chain links TRBV7-2 to TRBJ1-2, with 9 bases aligning to TRBD1. The CDR3 DNA is TGTGCCAGCAGCTTTGGGGGACAGGGCACAGGCTATGGCTACACCTTC. This sequence encodes CASSFGGQGTGYGYTF.